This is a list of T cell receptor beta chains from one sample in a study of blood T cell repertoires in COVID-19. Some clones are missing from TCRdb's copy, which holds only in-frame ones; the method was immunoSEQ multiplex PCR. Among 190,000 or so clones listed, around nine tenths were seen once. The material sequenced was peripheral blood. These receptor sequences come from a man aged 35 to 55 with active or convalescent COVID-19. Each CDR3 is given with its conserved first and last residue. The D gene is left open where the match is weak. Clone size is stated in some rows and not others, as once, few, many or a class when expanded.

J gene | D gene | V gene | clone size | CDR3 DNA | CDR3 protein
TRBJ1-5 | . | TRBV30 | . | TGTGCCTGGAGTTTCCCAGTTTATAGCAATCAGCCCCAGCATTTT | CAWSFPVYSNQPQHF
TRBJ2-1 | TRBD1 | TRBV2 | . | TGTGCCAGCAGTTTCCCCCCTATGGGCAGGGGGCAAGGAAATGAGCAGTTCTTC | CASSFPPMGRGQGNEQFF
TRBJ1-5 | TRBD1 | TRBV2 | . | TGTGCCAGCAGTGAAGTCGGACAGGTCAATCAGCCCCAGCATTTT | CASSEVGQVNQPQHF
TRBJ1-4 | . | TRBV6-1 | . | TGTGCCAGCAGTGAAGCCTCACAGTTTAATGAAAAACTGTTTTTT | CASSEASQFNEKLFF
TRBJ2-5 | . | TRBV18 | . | TGTGCCAGCTCAACTAGCCGGGAGACCCAGTACTTC | CASSTSRETQYF
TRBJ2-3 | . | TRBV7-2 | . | TGTGCCAGCAGCTTAGGGCAGTCCACAGATACGCAGTATTTT | CASSLGQSTDTQYF
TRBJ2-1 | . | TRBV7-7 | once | TGTGCTAGCAGCTTAGCTGGGCCGAGCTCCTACAATGAGCAGTTCTTC | CASSLAGPSSYNEQFF
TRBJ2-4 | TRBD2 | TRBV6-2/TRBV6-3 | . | TGTGCCAGCAGTTACGGTCTCAGCGGGGGGGCCGTTGACATTCAGTACTTC | CASSYGLSGGAVDIQYF
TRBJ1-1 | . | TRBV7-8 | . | TGTGCCAGCAGCTTAGCGGGTCACGGGGAGGGTTTCTTT | CASSLAGHGEGFF
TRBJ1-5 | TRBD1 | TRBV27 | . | TGTGCCAGCAGTTCGGAGGGCAGGGGGAGAATGGGGCAGCCCCAGCATTTT | CASSSEGRGRMGQPQHF
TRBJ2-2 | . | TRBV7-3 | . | TGTGCCAGCAGCTTAGTGGGCACAAACACCGGGGAGCTGTTTTTT | CASSLVGTNTGELFF
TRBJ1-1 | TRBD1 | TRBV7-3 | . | TGTGCCAGCAGCTTAGGACAGGGGAACACTGAAGCTTTCTTT | CASSLGQGNTEAFF
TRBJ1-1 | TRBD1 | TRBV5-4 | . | TGTGCCAGCAGCTCTACAGGGGGCACTGAAGCTTTCTTT | CASSSTGGTEAFF
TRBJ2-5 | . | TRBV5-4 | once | TGTGCCAGCAGCCCCGGTCTCCCCCGGGGGTTGGAAGAGACCCAGTACTTC | CASSPGLPRGLEETQYF
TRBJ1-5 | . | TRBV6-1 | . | TGTGCCAGCAGTGAAATCATGAGTTCCCAGCATTTT | CASSEIMSSQHF
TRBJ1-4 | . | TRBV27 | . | TGTGCCAGCAAAGGAGGTGCAACTAATGAAAAACTGTTTTTT | CASKGGATNEKLFF
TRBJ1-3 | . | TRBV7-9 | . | TGTGCCAGCAAAAGCCCCCCGAGCTCTGGAAACACCATATATTTT | CASKSPPSSGNTIYF
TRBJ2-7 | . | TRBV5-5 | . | TGTGCCAGCAAAACTTCTTACGAGCAGTACTTC | CASKTSYEQYF
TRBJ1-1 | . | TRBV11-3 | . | TGTGCCAGCAGCCCAGAGACAGGAAACACTGAAGCTTTCTTT | CASSPETGNTEAFF
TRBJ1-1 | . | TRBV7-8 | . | TGTGCCAGCAGCTTAGGCGGACATTACTCCGCTTTCTTT | CASSLGGHYSAFF
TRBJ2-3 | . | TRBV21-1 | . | TGTGCCAGCAGCAGACTGGTTAGCACAGATACGCAGTATTTT | CASSRLVSTDTQYF
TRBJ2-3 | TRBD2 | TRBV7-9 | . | TGTGCCAGCAGTTCGCTTGCGGGACAGCGCGGGAGGGCAGATACGCAGTATTTT | CASSSLAGQRGRADTQYF
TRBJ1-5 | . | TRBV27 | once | TGTGCCAGCAGCCACACACAGGGTTGGAATCAGCCCCAGCATTTT | CASSHTQGWNQPQHF
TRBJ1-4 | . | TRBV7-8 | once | TGTGCCAGCAGCGCTTGGACGGGGGATGAAAAACTGTTTTTT | CASSAWTGDEKLFF
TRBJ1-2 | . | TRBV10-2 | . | TGCGCCAGCAGTTCAGGACAGAGTAACTATGGCTACACCTTC | CASSSGQSNYGYTF
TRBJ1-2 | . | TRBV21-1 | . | TGTGCCAGCAGTAAGACGAAGACAGGGCAAGCTAACTATGGCTACACCTTC | CASSKTKTGQANYGYTF
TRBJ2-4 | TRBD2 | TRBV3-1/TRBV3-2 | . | TGTGCCAGCAGCCAATTTAGCGGGGGGGTAATAGCCAAAAACATTCAGTACTTC | CASSQFSGGVIAKNIQYF
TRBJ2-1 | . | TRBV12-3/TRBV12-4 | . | TGTGCCAGCAGTTTGGACTCCAGTGATGAGCAGTTCTTC | CASSLDSSDEQFF
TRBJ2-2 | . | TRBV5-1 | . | TGCGCCAGCAGCTTACCAGGGCAGGCGAACACCGGGGAGCTGTTTTTT | CASSLPGQANTGELFF